The 18 T cell receptor beta chains below were found in one sample sequenced in a study of Graves' ophthalmopathy and Graves' hyperthyroidism. Amplification of the TCR beta CDR3 regions used RNA transcripts (as template). After a first-round RT-PCR with HTBI primers, a second-round multiplex PCR was run. Each CDR3 protein gets one entry after TCRdb re-called the multiplex PCR reads with MiXCR. The profile shows around 400,000 distinct CDR3 sequences, under 25% of them singletons. The sequenced sample was peripheral blood. The receptors originated from a woman under 30 with stable Graves' hyperthyroidism.

The chain links TRBV15 to TRBJ2-5, with D perhaps matching TRBD1 (7 bases). This CDR3 spans 15 amino acids. Germline values: CDR1 LNHNV, CDR2 YYDKDF (reference sequence). V was pared by 0 bases and J by 2 bases, with 10 bases between. The DNA for the CDR3 is TGTGCCACCAGCAGAGATGCAGGGGGGCAAGAGACCCAGTACTTC. Translating gives CATSRDAGGQETQYF.

This clonotype was counted between two and nine times. This rearrangement joins TRBV27 to TRBJ1-1, with 8 bases lining up with TRBD1. This CDR3 region has 13 residues. Germline V lookup: CDR1 MNHEY, CDR2 SMNVEV (reference sequence). Trimming cost V 5 bases and J 4 bases; bases outside gene matches: 3. As DNA, the CDR3 is TGTGCCAGCAGTGCGGACAGGGTCACTGAAGCTTTCTTT. Its translation is CASSADRVTEAFF.

Many counts were recorded for this clonotype. The chain uses TRBV6-1 and TRBJ1-5; tentatively, D is TRBD1 (5 bases). The V end lost 6 bases, the J end lost 4 bases, and 16 bases lay between the germline ends. Germline values: CDR1 MNHNS, CDR2 SASEGT. This CDR3 contains 15 residues. CDR3 loop: CASREGSPGNQPQHF. The CDR3 DNA follows: TGTGCCAGCAGAGAGGGGTCTCCCGGGAATCAGCCCCAGCATTTT.

This clonotype was seen only a few times. This CDR3 is CASPARTGATGELFF. The CDR3 nucleotides are TGTGCCAGCCCGGCCAGGACAGGGGCTACCGGGGAGCTGTTTTTT. The chain employs TRBV11-2 and TRBJ2-2, with TRBD1 identical over 9 bases. From germline, CDR1 is SGHAT and CDR2 FQNNGV. The CDR3 is 15 residues long. Unmatched junction bases numbered 9, after V lost 8 bases and J lost 5 bases.

Ten or more counts support this clonotype. The rearrangement uses TRBV7-2 and TRBJ2-6; D unclear. The CDR3 length is 15 residues. V was cut by 5 bases and J by 2 bases, with 10 bases left in between. Looked up from germline, CDR1 is SGHTA and CDR2 is FQGNSA. The CDR3 protein is CASSPWAAGANVLTF. DNA of the CDR3: TGTGCCAGCAGCCCGTGGGCAGCTGGGGCCAACGTCCTGACTTTC.

This clonotype showed up just once. The chain links TRBV6-2 or TRBV6-3 to TRBJ2-5, with D tentatively TRBD2 (6 bases). The CDR3 is 15 amino acids. Germline V gene lookup returns CDR1 MNHEY and CDR2 SVGEGT. Trimming took off 2 bases at V and 2 bases at J, with 12 bases between the two ends. The CDR3 region is CASSYVREFQETQYF. In nucleotides, the CDR3 is TGTGCCAGCAGTTACGTACGGGAGTTTCAAGAGACCCAGTACTTC.

This clonotype was counted at least ten times. The V gene is TRBV6-2 or TRBV6-3, the J gene TRBJ1-1; D unresolved. The CDR3 is 13 amino acids. The germline V gene encodes CDR1 MNHEY and CDR2 SVGEGT. Trimming took 5 bases from V and 1 from J, leaving 8 bases between them. CDR3 protein: CASSASRNTEAFF. The CDR3 DNA reads TGTGCCAGCAGTGCCTCAAGGAACACTGAAGCTTTCTTT.

This chain links TRBV28 with TRBJ1-1; the D is unclear. This CDR3 comprises 13 residues. Trimming pared 5 bases from V and 2 bases from J, leaving 9 bases between. Germline V gene sequence: CDR1 MDHEN, CDR2 SYDVKM. CDR3 amino acids: CASSQPPNTEAFF. The CDR3 coding sequence is TGTGCCAGCAGTCAACCCCCAAACACTGAAGCTTTCTTT.

The chain is built from TRBV15 and TRBJ1-1; D remains unclear. Germline values: CDR1 LNHNV, CDR2 YYDKDF (reference sequence). Trimming shortened V by 0 bases and J by 1 base, and 6 bases separated the two germline ends. The CDR3 has 14 residues. CDR3: CATSRENRNTEAFF. As DNA, the CDR3 is TGTGCCACCAGCAGAGAAAACAGGAACACTGAAGCTTTCTTT.

The chain carries TRBV6-5 and TRBJ1-1; no firm D call. Trimming removed 0 bases from V and 0 bases from J, with 8 bases in between. The length of the CDR3 is 15 residues. Germline CDR1 MNHEY, CDR2 SVGAGI. The CDR3 DNA reads TGTGCCAGCAGTTACTCGAAGGGAGTGAACACTGAAGCTTTCTTT. As protein: CASSYSKGVNTEAFF.

The chain is built from TRBV10-3 and TRBJ2-7; maybe TRBD2 (5 bases). The length of the CDR3 is 16 residues. Germline loops: CDR1 ENHRY, CDR2 SYGVKD. V gave up 7 bases and J gave up 3 bases, with 22 bases separating them. This CDR3 reads CAIIRVWLAHCYEQYF. The CDR3 DNA follows: TGTGCCATCATTCGGGTTTGGCTAGCTCATTGCTACGAGCAGTACTTC.

There are many counts of this clonotype. The chain has TRBV20-1 and TRBJ2-7; D tentatively reads TRBD1 or TRBD2 (5 bases each). V lost 0 bases and J lost 2, with 14 bases in between. The CDR3 is 15 amino acids. Germline V gene sequence: CDR1 DFQATT, CDR2 SNEGSKA (reference sequence). CDR3 bases: TGCAGTGCTAGAGATTTGGGGGAGACAACCTACGAGCAGTACTTC. Its translation: CSARDLGETTYEQYF.

This clonotype was recorded a few times. Sequence at one end of the junction differs from germline and may be a read error. This chain uses TRBV29-1 with TRBJ1-1; TRBD1 matches at 8 bases. This CDR3 region has 14 residues. Germline-derived CDR1 and CDR2 are SQVTM and ANQGSEA. The CDR3 region is CSVEDRGMNTEAFF. The DNA for the CDR3 is TGCAGCGTGGAAGACAGGGGTATGAACACTGAAGCTTTCTTT.

The sample holds many counts of this clonotype. The chain couples TRBV12-3 or TRBV12-4 to TRBJ2-7; D not certain. The CDR3 spans 14 residues. V lost 3 bases and J lost 7, with 16 bases in between. This chain's CDR3 is CASSFQRGSREQYF. The CDR3 bases are TGTGCCAGCAGTTTTCAGAGAGGTTCGCGGGAGCAGTACTTC.

The chain couples TRBV7-9 to TRBJ1-1; D is uncertain. Germline-derived CDR1 and CDR2 are SEHNR and FQNEAQ (reference sequence). This CDR3 comprises 13 residues. Trimming shortened V by 5 bases and J by 7 bases, and 14 bases separated the two germline ends. The CDR3: CASSLYHSLEAFF. CDR3 bases: TGTGCCAGCAGCCTGTACCACAGCCTTGAAGCTTTCTTT.

This clonotype has at least ten counts. The gene calls are TRBV15 and TRBJ2-7; D is unclear. V shed 0 bases and J shed 3 bases, with 6 bases lying between them. In germline, CDR1 is LNHNV, CDR2 YYDKDF (reference sequence). The CDR3 totals 13 residues. The CDR3 nucleotides are TGTGCCACCAGCAGAGATCGGTACTACGAGCAGTACTTC. It codes for CATSRDRYYEQYF. Based on the CDR3 plus reference TRBV15 and TRBJ2-7, the full variable domain is DAMVIQNPRYQVTQFGKPVTLSCSQTLNHNVMYWYQQKSSQAPKLLFHYYDKDFNNEADTPDNFQSRRPNTSFCFLDIRSPGLGDTAMYLCATSRDRYYEQYFGPGTRLTVT.

At least ten counts were recorded for this clonotype. V usage is TRBV7-8 and J usage is TRBJ2-7, with 10 bases aligning to TRBD1. The ends lost 4 bases at V and 4 bases at J; junction bases unmatched: 10. CDR1 and CDR2 from the germline V gene are SGHVS and FQNEAQ. The CDR3 spans 16 residues. Written as DNA, the CDR3 is TGTGCCAGCAGCTATCCGGGACAGGGGAATGAATACGAGCAGTACTTC. It translates to CASSYPGQGNEYEQYF.

This clonotype showed up many times. This chain joins TRBV24-1 and TRBJ2-2, with D tentatively TRBD1 (6 bases). Trimming cost V 7 bases and J 6 bases, with 20 bases left between them. Germline lookup yields CDR1 KGHDR and CDR2 SFDVKD. The CDR3 loop spans 16 amino acids. The CDR3 region is CATSWGLMGEAGELFF. CDR3 DNA sequence: TGTGCCACCAGCTGGGGGCTGATGGGAGAAGCCGGGGAGCTGTTTTTT.